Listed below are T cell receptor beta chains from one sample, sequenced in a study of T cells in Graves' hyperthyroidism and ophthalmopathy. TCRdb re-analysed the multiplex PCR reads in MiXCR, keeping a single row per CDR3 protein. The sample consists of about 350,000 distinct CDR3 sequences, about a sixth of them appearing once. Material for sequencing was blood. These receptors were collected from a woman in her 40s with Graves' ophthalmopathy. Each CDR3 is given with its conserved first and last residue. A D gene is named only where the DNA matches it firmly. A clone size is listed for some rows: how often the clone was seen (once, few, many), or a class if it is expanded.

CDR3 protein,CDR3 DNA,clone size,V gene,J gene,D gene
CASSRMRGTGENQETQYF,TGCGCCAGCAGCCGGATGCGAGGGACAGGAGAAAATCAAGAGACCCAGTACTTC,-,TRBV5-1,TRBJ2-5,TRBD1
CSAISDGRGTEAFF,TGCAGTGCTATCTCGGACGGGAGGGGGACTGAAGCTTTCTTT,-,TRBV20-1,TRBJ1-1,-
CASSSIRDRSYEQYF,TGTGCCAGCAGCTCTATCCGGGACAGATCCTACGAGCAGTACTTC,many,TRBV11-2,TRBJ2-7,TRBD1
CSAGLSGGGETQYF,TGCAGTGCGGGCTTGTCGGGGGGGGGAGAGACCCAGTACTTC,many,TRBV20-1,TRBJ2-5,TRBD2
CASSTGQGRREQYF,TGTGCCAGCAGCACGGGACAGGGTCGTCGCGAGCAGTACTTC,many,TRBV5-6,TRBJ2-7,TRBD1
CASSISGGPYEQYF,TGTGCCAGTAGTATCAGCGGGGGACCCTACGAGCAGTACTTC,few,TRBV19,TRBJ2-7,TRBD2
CASGVSTDTQYF,TGTGCCAGCGGGGTATCCACAGATACGCAGTATTTT,many,TRBV27,TRBJ2-3,-
CASSELARYGYTF,TGTGCCAGCAGTGAATTGGCGCGCTATGGCTACACCTTC,-,TRBV6-1,TRBJ1-2,-
CASSRGLAGRYEQYF,TGTGCCAGCAGCCGCGGACTAGCGGGGCGTTACGAGCAGTACTTC,-,TRBV11-3,TRBJ2-7,TRBD2
CASSLFATGGTYEQYF,TGTGCCAGCAGCTTATTTGCAACAGGGGGAACCTACGAGCAGTACTTC,many,TRBV7-9,TRBJ2-7,TRBD1
CSVGVWGTEAFF,TGCAGCGTTGGGGTTTGGGGAACCGAAGCTTTCTTT,many,TRBV29-1,TRBJ1-1,-
CASSLFVGQAYEQYF,TGTGCCAGCAGCTTATTTGTCGGACAGGCCTACGAGCAGTACTTC,-,TRBV7-2,TRBJ2-7,TRBD1
CASSALDGSNQPQHF,TGTGCCAGCAGCGCGCTGGACGGCTCCAATCAGCCCCAGCATTTT,many,TRBV6-5,TRBJ1-5,-
CASSSSGLAGFYEQYF,TGTGCCAGCAGTAGCAGCGGACTAGCGGGATTCTACGAGCAGTACTTC,many,TRBV28,TRBJ2-7,TRBD2
CASSEGWAAINTEAFF,TGTGCCAGCAGTGAAGGGTGGGCAGCCATAAACACTGAAGCTTTCTTT,many,TRBV6-1,TRBJ1-1,-
CASSFPSGETQYF,TGCGCCAGCAGCTTCCCATCAGGAGAGACCCAGTACTTC,many,TRBV5-1,TRBJ2-5,-
CAWRGLPQETQYF,TGTGCCTGGAGAGGGCTGCCCCAAGAGACCCAGTACTTC,-,TRBV30,TRBJ2-5,-
CATAVGRGNTGELFF,TGTGCCACCGCCGTGGGCAGGGGGAACACCGGGGAGCTGTTTTTT,many,TRBV10-3,TRBJ2-2,-
CAISESSGSLYEQYF,TGTGCCATCAGTGAGTCTAGCGGGAGCCTCTACGAGCAGTACTTC,many,TRBV10-3,TRBJ2-7,TRBD2
CASSDIAGRARLGETQYF,TGTGCCAGCAGTGATATAGCGGGGAGGGCCCGGTTGGGGGAGACCCAGTACTTC,many,TRBV25-1,TRBJ2-5,TRBD2
CASRGPGAGAYEQYF,TGTGCCAGCAGGGGGCCAGGGGCAGGGGCCTACGAGCAGTACTTC,-,TRBV6-1,TRBJ2-7,-
CASSTLAGDGTQYF,TGTGCCAGCAGCACGCTAGCGGGAGACGGGACCCAGTACTTC,many,TRBV7-6,TRBJ2-5,TRBD2
CASSLEGVGGYTF,TGTGCCAGCAGTTTAGAGGGGGTCGGCGGCTACACCTTC,many,TRBV12-3/TRBV12-4,TRBJ1-2,-
CASSGYRDGYTF,TGTGCCAGCAGTGGGTACAGGGATGGCTACACCTTC,many,TRBV6-1,TRBJ1-2,-
CASSPPGSSHEQYF,TGCGCCAGCAGCCCCCCTGGGAGCTCCCACGAGCAGTACTTC,many,TRBV5-1,TRBJ2-7,-
CASRQGFDQPQHF,TGTGCCAGCAGGCAGGGTTTCGATCAGCCCCAGCATTTT,-,TRBV2,TRBJ1-5,-
CASSLGGQGAGEQYF,TGTGCCAGCAGCTTAGGGGGCCAGGGGGCAGGCGAGCAGTACTTC,many,TRBV11-2,TRBJ2-7,TRBD1
CASSLRLAEYQETQYF,TGCGCCAGCAGCCTTCGACTAGCGGAGTACCAAGAGACCCAGTACTTC,few,TRBV5-1,TRBJ2-5,TRBD2
CASTFGGQMYGYTF,TGTGCCAGCACCTTCGGGGGACAGATGTATGGCTACACCTTC,many,TRBV12-3/TRBV12-4,TRBJ1-2,TRBD1
CASSLTYHGYGYTF,TGTGCCAGCAGTTTGACGTACCATGGCTATGGCTACACCTTC,many,TRBV12-3/TRBV12-4,TRBJ1-2,-
CASFEDSHGYTF,TGTGCCAGCTTCGAGGACAGTCATGGCTACACCTTC,few,TRBV18,TRBJ1-2,-
CASSYASDLNTEAFF,TGTGCCAGCAGTTATGCGTCGGATCTTAACACTGAAGCTTTCTTT,few,TRBV6-5,TRBJ1-1,-
CASSLDRDNTEAFF,TGTGCCAGCAGCCTAGACAGGGACAACACTGAAGCTTTCTTT,-,TRBV7-3,TRBJ1-1,TRBD1
CSAPVPGQGHTEAFF,TGCAGTGCGCCGGTCCCGGGACAGGGACACACTGAAGCTTTCTTT,-,TRBV20-1,TRBJ1-1,TRBD1
CSAAGGRPYEQYF,TGCAGTGCTGCAGGGGGCCGGCCCTACGAGCAGTACTTC,many,TRBV20-1,TRBJ2-7,TRBD1
CASSEGLLGTQYF,TGTGCCAGCAGTGAAGGTCTACTAGGGACCCAGTACTTC,few,TRBV2,TRBJ2-5,-
CASSQNLMGEQYF,TGCGCCAGCAGCCAAAACTTGATGGGCGAGCAGTACTTC,many,TRBV4-3,TRBJ2-7,-
CASSMGQGNYVYTF,TGTGCCAGTAGCATGGGACAGGGGAACTATGTCTACACCTTC,-,TRBV19,TRBJ1-2,TRBD1
CASSTPGLSNTEAFF,TGTGCCAGTAGTACGCCCGGACTTTCGAACACTGAAGCTTTCTTT,-,TRBV19,TRBJ1-1,-
CASSADPSGDPYEQYF,TGTGCCAGCAGTGCAGACCCCAGCGGGGATCCCTACGAGCAGTACTTC,-,TRBV27,TRBJ2-7,TRBD2
CASSDGEGYTGELFF,TGTGCCAGCAGCGATGGGGAAGGGTACACCGGGGAGCTGTTTTTT,many,TRBV11-2,TRBJ2-2,-
CASSQTGPGREAFF,TGTGCCAGCAGCCAGACAGGTCCTGGCCGAGAGGCTTTCTTT,-,TRBV12-3/TRBV12-4,TRBJ1-1,-
CASSPTTGVVGTEAFF,TGTGCCAGCTCACCCACGACAGGTGTCGTCGGCACTGAAGCTTTCTTT,many,TRBV18,TRBJ1-1,-
CASSGTDSGYGYTF,TGTGCCAGCAGTGGGACAGACTCAGGCTATGGCTACACCTTC,-,TRBV6-1,TRBJ1-2,-
CASSLVAGIEETQYF,TGTGCCAGCAGCTTAGTGGCGGGTATAGAAGAGACCCAGTACTTC,many,TRBV7-9,TRBJ2-5,-
CASHRDRTFGANVLTF,TGTGCCAGCCATCGGGACAGGACTTTTGGGGCCAACGTCCTGACTTTC,many,TRBV28,TRBJ2-6,TRBD1